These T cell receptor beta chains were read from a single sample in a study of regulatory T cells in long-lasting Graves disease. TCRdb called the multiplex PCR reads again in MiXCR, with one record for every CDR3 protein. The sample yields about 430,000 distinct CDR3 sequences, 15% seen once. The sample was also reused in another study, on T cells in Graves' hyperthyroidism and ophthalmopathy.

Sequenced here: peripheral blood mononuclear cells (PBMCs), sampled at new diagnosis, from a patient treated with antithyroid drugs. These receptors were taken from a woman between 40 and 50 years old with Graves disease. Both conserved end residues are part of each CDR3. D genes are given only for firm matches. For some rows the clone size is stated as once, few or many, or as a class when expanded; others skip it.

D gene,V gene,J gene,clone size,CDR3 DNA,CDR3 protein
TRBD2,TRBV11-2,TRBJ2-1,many,TGTGCCAGCAGCCAAGGGACTAGCGGGAGTAGAAACAATGAGCAGTTCTTC,CASSQGTSGSRNNEQFF
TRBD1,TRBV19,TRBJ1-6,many,TGTGCCAGTACCCCCTCGGGGCAGGGGGGAGCACCCCTCCACTTT,CASTPSGQGGAPLHF
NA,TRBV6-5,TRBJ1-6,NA,TGTGCCAGCAGTTACGGTGTCCAGGGAAGCTCCTATAATTCACCCCTCCACTTT,CASSYGVQGSSYNSPLHF
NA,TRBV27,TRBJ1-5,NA,TGTGCCAGCAGTTTAGGGTGGGATCAGCCCCAGCATTTT,CASSLGWDQPQHF
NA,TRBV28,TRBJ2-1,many,TGTGCCAGCAGTTTATCACGGCGCGGCACAGGACTATTCTACAATGAGCAGTTCTTC,CASSLSRRGTGLFYNEQFF
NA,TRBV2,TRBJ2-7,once,TGTGCCAGCAGCTATGCTAGCGAGGTCGAGCAGTACTTC,CASSYASEVEQYF
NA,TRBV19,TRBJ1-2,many,TGTGCCAGTAGTCTGGGGTCGGATTATGGCTACACCTTC,CASSLGSDYGYTF
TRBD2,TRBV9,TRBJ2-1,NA,TGTGCCAGCAGCGTAGGAGCGGGACCTCGCTCCTACAATGAGCAGTTCTTC,CASSVGAGPRSYNEQFF
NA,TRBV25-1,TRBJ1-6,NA,TGTGCCAGCAGTCCAGGTTCCGTTTCACCCCTCCACTTT,CASSPGSVSPLHF
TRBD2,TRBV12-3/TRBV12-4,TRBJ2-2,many,TGTGCCAGCACCGGGACTAGCGGGAGTGGCACCGGGGAGCTGTTTTTT,CASTGTSGSGTGELFF
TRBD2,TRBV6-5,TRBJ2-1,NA,TGTGCCAGCAGTTCCTTTGGACTAGCGGGCCAGATTCGTAATGAGCAGTTCTTC,CASSSFGLAGQIRNEQFF
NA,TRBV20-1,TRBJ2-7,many,TGCAGTGCTAGAGATATACAGTCCTCCTACGAGCAGTACTTC,CSARDIQSSYEQYF
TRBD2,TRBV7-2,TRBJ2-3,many,TGTGCCAGCAGCTCTCCGGGACTAGCGGGAGGATCAGATACGCAGTATTTT,CASSSPGLAGGSDTQYF
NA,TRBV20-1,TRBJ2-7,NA,TGCAGTGCTATGCCGGGACTGACCTCCTACGAGCAGTACTTC,CSAMPGLTSYEQYF
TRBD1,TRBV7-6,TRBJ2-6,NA,TGTGCCAGCAGCTTGGGGGACAGTTGGGCCAACGTCCTGACTTTC,CASSLGDSWANVLTF
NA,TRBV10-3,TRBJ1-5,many,TGTGCCATCAGTCGCCTTTCTGAGGGGCAGCCCCAGCATTTT,CAISRLSEGQPQHF
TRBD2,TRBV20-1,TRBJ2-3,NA,TGCAGTGCTAGGTCCGAGCGGGGCATCACAGATACGCAGTATTTT,CSARSERGITDTQYF
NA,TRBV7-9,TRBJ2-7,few,TGTGCCAGCAGCTTAGGGACGAGCGAGCAGTACTTC,CASSLGTSEQYF
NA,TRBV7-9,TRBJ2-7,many,TGTGCCAGCAGCCTAACACGGATAGGCGAGCAGTACTTC,CASSLTRIGEQYF
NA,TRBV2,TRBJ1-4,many,TGTGCCAGCACCTGGGACGCAAATGAAAAACTGTTTTTT,CASTWDANEKLFF
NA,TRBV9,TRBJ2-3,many,TGTGCCAGCAGCCCCGAGAGCAGAACAGATACGCAGTATTTT,CASSPESRTDTQYF
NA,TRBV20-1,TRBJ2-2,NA,TGCAGTGCTAGCAGGGCCGGGGGACCCGGGGAGCTGTTTTTT,CSASRAGGPGELFF
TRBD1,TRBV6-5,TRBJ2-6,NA,TGTGCCAGCAGTTCCCGCAGGGGGACTGGGGCCAACGTCCTGACTTTC,CASSSRRGTGANVLTF